This is a list of T cell receptor beta chains from one sample in a study of response to subunit inactivated influenza vaccine. One entry per CDR3 protein results from TCRdb running MiXCR on the RT-PCR reads. This table holds around 500,000 distinct CDR3 sequences, roughly 9.7% found once. Sequencing used PBMCs from blood, obtained 45 days after vaccination. Every receptor here comes from a man between 50 and 59 years old who received an inactivated influenza vaccine. CDR3s include the opening cysteine and the closing phenylalanine or tryptophan. D genes are given only for firm matches. Clone size appears in some rows only: once, few, many, or a class for an expanded clone.

few	-	TRBV29-1	TRBJ2-2	CSVDPASGTGELFF	TGCAGCGTTGATCCGGCGTCAGGCACCGGGGAGCTGTTTTTT
many	-	TRBV20-1	TRBJ2-7	CSASGTGSYEQYF	TGCAGTGCTTCCGGGACTGGGTCCTACGAGCAGTACTTC
many	TRBD1	TRBV7-2	TRBJ2-1	CASNNRGLTNEQFF	TGTGCCAGCAACAACAGGGGGCTTACGAATGAGCAGTTCTTC
once	TRBD1	TRBV5-6	TRBJ1-1	CASSPLGQPEAFF	TGTGCCAGCAGCCCCCTGGGACAGCCTGAAGCTTTCTTT
few	-	TRBV12-3/TRBV12-4	TRBJ2-1	CASSLGHGSYNEQFF	TGTGCCAGCAGTTTAGGGCACGGCTCCTACAATGAGCAGTTCTTC
few	-	TRBV5-6	TRBJ2-7	CASSYNPLGRGTSYEQYF	TGTGCCAGCAGCTACAACCCCCTGGGCAGGGGAACCTCCTACGAGCAGTACTTC
many	-	TRBV5-1	TRBJ1-2	CASSLEQYGYTF	TGCGCCAGCAGCTTGGAACAGTATGGCTACACCTTC
-	-	TRBV5-1	TRBJ1-3	CASSLDEGVGNTIYF	TGCGCCAGCAGCTTGGACGAAGGTGTTGGAAACACCATATATTTT
few	-	TRBV12-3/TRBV12-4	TRBJ2-2	CASSLVQGFFWTGELFF	TGTGCCAGCAGTTTAGTTCAGGGGTTTTTTTGGACCGGGGAGCTGTTTTTT
many	TRBD2	TRBV6-5	TRBJ2-1	CASSYPGLAGSGEQFF	TGTGCCAGCAGTTACCCGGGACTAGCGGGATCAGGGGAGCAGTTCTTC
-	-	TRBV27	TRBJ1-5	CASSGGGSNQPQHF	TGTGCCTCTTCGGGGGGCGGGAGCAATCAGCCCCAGCATTTT
few	-	TRBV29-1	TRBJ2-3	CSVEGAGALNTQYF	TGCAGCGTTGAAGGGGCCGGAGCGTTGAATACGCAGTATTTT
-	TRBD2	TRBV6-1	TRBJ2-3	CARTISGGEPTDTQYF	TGTGCCAGGACTATTAGCGGGGGGGAGCCCACAGATACGCAGTATTTT
-	-	TRBV12-3/TRBV12-4	TRBJ1-4	CASSWFGQGLPNEKLFF	TGTGCCAGCAGTTGGTTTGGGCAGGGCCTCCCCAATGAAAAACTGTTTTTT
few	TRBD2	TRBV9	TRBJ2-7	CASSVAPSGISYEQYF	TGTGCCAGCAGCGTAGCTCCTAGCGGAATCTCCTACGAGCAGTACTTC
-	-	TRBV6-2/TRBV6-3	TRBJ2-5	CASSYTPQTQYF	TGTGCCAGCAGTTACACCCCGCAGACCCAGTACTTC
-	-	TRBV7-2	TRBJ2-5	CASSFPGRQETQYF	TGTGCCAGCAGCTTTCCAGGACGGCAAGAGACCCAGTACTTC
many	-	TRBV5-6	TRBJ2-7	CASGRDGTYEQYF	TGTGCCAGCGGCCGGGACGGCACCTACGAGCAGTACTTC
-	TRBD2	TRBV12-3/TRBV12-4	TRBJ2-7	CASSFQLAGPGEQYF	TGTGCCAGCAGTTTCCAACTAGCGGGTCCGGGGGAGCAGTACTTC
few	-	TRBV10-3	TRBJ2-7	CAIGESIYEQYF	TGTGCCATCGGGGAATCTATCTACGAGCAGTACTTC
many	TRBD2	TRBV5-1	TRBJ2-7	CASSRTSGGSYEQYF	TGCGCCAGCAGCCGGACTAGCGGGGGATCCTACGAGCAGTACTTC
-	-	TRBV5-1	TRBJ2-7	CASSLRWPYEQYF	TGCGCCAGCAGCTTAAGATGGCCCTACGAGCAGTACTTC
-	-	TRBV14	TRBJ1-2	CASSQNTGLGYTF	TGTGCCAGCAGCCAGAACACGGGTTTAGGCTACACCTTC
-	-	TRBV7-6	TRBJ2-7	CASIISVGFGSYEQYF	TGTGCCAGCATCATTTCTGTCGGGTTTGGTTCTTACGAGCAGTACTTC
few	TRBD1	TRBV7-2	TRBJ2-5	CASSLGTDRVSAETQYF	TGTGCCAGCAGCTTAGGCACAGACAGGGTCTCGGCGGAGACCCAGTACTTC
few	TRBD2	TRBV20-1	TRBJ2-5	CSAPGRDYTQVTQYF	TGCAGTGCTCCGGGCCGGGACTATACACAAGTGACCCAGTACTTC
-	TRBD2	TRBV6-1	TRBJ2-1	CASSMGTSGRNEQFF	TGTGCCAGCAGTATGGGGACTAGCGGAAGAAATGAGCAGTTCTTC
few	TRBD2	TRBV4-3	TRBJ2-1	CASSHGLAGGLYNEQFF	TGCGCCAGCAGCCACGGACTAGCGGGTGGCTTATACAATGAGCAGTTCTTC
few	TRBD1	TRBV7-9	TRBJ1-6	CASSLTGPNSPLHF	TGTGCCAGCAGCTTGACAGGGCCCAATTCACCCCTCCACTTT
-	TRBD2	TRBV10-3	TRBJ2-3	CAISLAGGTDTQYF	TGTGCCATCAGCCTAGCGGGGGGAACAGATACGCAGTATTTT
-	-	TRBV3-1	TRBJ1-2	CASSQDRLYGYTF	TGTGCCAGCAGCCAAGACAGGCTCTATGGCTACACCTTC
few	-	TRBV5-1	TRBJ2-1	CASSLGGFDEQFF	TGCGCCAGCAGCTTGGGAGGTTTCGATGAGCAGTTCTTC
few	TRBD2	TRBV12-3/TRBV12-4	TRBJ2-2	CASTGGTSGLAGELFF	TGTGCCAGCACCGGGGGGACTAGCGGGCTGGCCGGGGAGCTGTTTTTT
few	-	TRBV20-1	TRBJ1-1	CSARDFSRRPTATEAFF	TGCAGTGCTAGAGATTTTTCTAGGCGACCGACAGCGACTGAAGCTTTCTTT
few	-	TRBV6-5	TRBJ1-5	CASSYSVYSNQPQHF	TGTGCCAGCAGTTACTCGGTATATAGCAATCAGCCCCAGCATTTT
-	TRBD1	TRBV12-3/TRBV12-4	TRBJ2-7	CASSLALGQGRNEQYF	TGTGCCAGCAGTTTAGCGCTGGGACAGGGCCGTAACGAGCAGTACTTC
-	-	TRBV5-8	TRBJ2-1	CASSLARQQITRGEQFF	TGTGCCAGCAGCTTGGCTAGGCAGCAGATCACTCGGGGTGAGCAGTTCTTC
few	-	TRBV2	TRBJ2-1	CAIRGSYNEQFF	TGTGCCATAAGGGGCTCCTACAATGAGCAGTTCTTC
few	TRBD1	TRBV18	TRBJ2-7	CASSPRTGSSQEQYF	TGTGCCAGCTCGCCTAGGACAGGGAGCAGTCAGGAGCAGTACTTC
-	-	TRBV29-1	TRBJ2-3	CSVVWMIRDTQYF	TGCAGCGTTGTCTGGATGATCCGAGATACGCAGTATTTT
-	-	TRBV7-9	TRBJ2-1	CASSLVQGYEQFF	TGTGCCAGCAGCTTAGTCCAGGGCTATGAGCAGTTCTTC
-	TRBD1	TRBV6-1	TRBJ2-7	CASSRGGTGLDEQYF	TGTGCCAGCAGTCGAGGGGGGACAGGGCTGGACGAGCAGTACTTC
-	TRBD2	TRBV12-3/TRBV12-4	TRBJ2-1	CASRRLAGGAYNEQFF	TGTGCCAGCAGAAGACTAGCGGGGGGTGCCTACAATGAGCAGTTCTTC
few	TRBD1	TRBV6-5	TRBJ1-6	CASSYATGGAYYNSPLHF	TGTGCCAGCAGTTACGCAACAGGGGGCGCTTATTATAATTCACCCCTCCACTTT
-	-	TRBV6-2/TRBV6-3	TRBJ2-7	CASSYWDEQYF	TGTGCCAGCAGTTACTGGGACGAGCAGTACTTC
few	TRBD2	TRBV6-5	TRBJ2-7	CASSYSSSGSVSYEQYF	TGTGCCAGCAGTTACTCGTCCAGCGGGAGTGTATCCTACGAGCAGTACTTC
few	-	TRBV20-1	TRBJ1-3	CSAREGGRGNTIYF	TGCAGTGCTAGAGAAGGGGGTAGGGGAAACACCATATATTTT
many	TRBD2	TRBV4-3	TRBJ2-1	CASSPAGLAGNNEQFF	TGCGCCAGCAGCCCTGCAGGACTAGCGGGAAACAATGAGCAGTTCTTC